The clone carrying this TCR beta chain was found many times. The CDR3 is 16 amino acids. From germline, CDR1 is MGHRA and CDR2 YSYEKL. V dropped 1 base and J dropped 5 bases, with 17 bases sitting between them. The sample originates from a study of T cells after yellow fever vaccination. TCRdb processed the 5' RACE reads anew with MiXCR; each CDR3 protein has one entry. The table records about 120,000 distinct CDR3 sequences, around 6.7% of them present only once. The gene calls are TRBV4-1 and TRBJ2-5; D gene ambiguous. The material was CD4+ T cells sorted from PBMCs, obtained about 41 days after the first yellow fever vaccination. The TCR sequence derives from a man between 18 and 29 years old who received the YFV17D yellow fever vaccine. The CDR3 spells CASSQVNLVTFETQYF. The CDR3 DNA reads TGCGCCAGCAGCCAAGTCAACCTAGTTACTTTTGAGACCCAGTACTTC.